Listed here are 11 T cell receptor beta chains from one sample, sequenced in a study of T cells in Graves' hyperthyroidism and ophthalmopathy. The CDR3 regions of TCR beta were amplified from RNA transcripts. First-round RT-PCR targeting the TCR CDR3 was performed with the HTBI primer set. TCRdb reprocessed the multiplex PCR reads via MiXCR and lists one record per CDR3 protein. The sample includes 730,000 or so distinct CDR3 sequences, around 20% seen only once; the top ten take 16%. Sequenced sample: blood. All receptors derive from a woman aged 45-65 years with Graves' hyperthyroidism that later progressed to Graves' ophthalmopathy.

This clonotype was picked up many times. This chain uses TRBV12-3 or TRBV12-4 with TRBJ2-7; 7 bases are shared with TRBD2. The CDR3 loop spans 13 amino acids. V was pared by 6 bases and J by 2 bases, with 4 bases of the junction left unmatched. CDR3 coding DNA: TGTGCCAGCAGCATGGGACTACCCTACGAGCAGTACTTC. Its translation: CASSMGLPYEQYF.

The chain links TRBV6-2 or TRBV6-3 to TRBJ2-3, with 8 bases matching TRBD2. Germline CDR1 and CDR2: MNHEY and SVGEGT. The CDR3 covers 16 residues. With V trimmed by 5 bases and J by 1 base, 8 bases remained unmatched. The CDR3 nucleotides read TGTGCCAGCAGTGTCGCCTCAGCGGGGGGCACAGATACGCAGTATTTT. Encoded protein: CASSVASAGGTDTQYF.

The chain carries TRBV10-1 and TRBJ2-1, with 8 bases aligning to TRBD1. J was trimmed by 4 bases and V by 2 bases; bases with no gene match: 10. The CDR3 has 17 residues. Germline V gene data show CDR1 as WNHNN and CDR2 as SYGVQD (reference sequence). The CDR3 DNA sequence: TGCGCCAGCAGTGAGACAGGGGGTAGCGGAGAATACAATGAGCAGTTCTTC. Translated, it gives CASSETGGSGEYNEQFF.

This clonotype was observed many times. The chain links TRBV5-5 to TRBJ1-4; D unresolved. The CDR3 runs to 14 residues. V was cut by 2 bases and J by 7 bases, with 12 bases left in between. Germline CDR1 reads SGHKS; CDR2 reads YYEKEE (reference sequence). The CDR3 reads CASSFFGETEKLFF. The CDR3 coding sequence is TGTGCCAGCAGCTTCTTTGGGGAAACTGAAAAACTGTTTTTT.

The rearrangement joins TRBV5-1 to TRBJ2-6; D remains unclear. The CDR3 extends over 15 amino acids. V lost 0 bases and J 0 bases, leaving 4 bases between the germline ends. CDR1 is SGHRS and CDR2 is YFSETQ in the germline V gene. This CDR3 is CASSLVFSGANVLTF. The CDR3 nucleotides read TGCGCCAGCAGCTTGGTCTTCTCTGGGGCCAACGTCCTGACTTTC.

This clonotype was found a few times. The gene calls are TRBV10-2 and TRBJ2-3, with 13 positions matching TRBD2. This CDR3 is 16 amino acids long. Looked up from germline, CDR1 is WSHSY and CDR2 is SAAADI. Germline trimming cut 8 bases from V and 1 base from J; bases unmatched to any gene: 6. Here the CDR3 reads CASAPGTSGGTDTQYF. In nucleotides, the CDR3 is TGCGCCAGCGCCCCCGGGACTAGCGGGGGCACAGATACGCAGTATTTT.

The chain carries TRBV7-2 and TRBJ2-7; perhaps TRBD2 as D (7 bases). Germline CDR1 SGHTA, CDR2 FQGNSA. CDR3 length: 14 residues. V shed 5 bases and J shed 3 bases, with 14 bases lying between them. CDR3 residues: CASSRIGGVYEQYF. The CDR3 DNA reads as TGTGCCAGCAGCCGTATAGGGGGGGTCTACGAGCAGTACTTC.

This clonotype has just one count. CDR3 bases: TGTGCCATCAGTGGATCCAGGGGGCAGGGGGATACGCAGTATTTT. It yields the protein CAISGSRGQGDTQYF. V and J are TRBV10-3 and TRBJ2-3, with 8 bases matching TRBD1. Unmatched junction bases numbered 9, after V lost 4 bases and J lost 6 bases. The CDR3 runs 15 residues. Germline V gene data show CDR1 as ENHRY and CDR2 as SYGVKD.

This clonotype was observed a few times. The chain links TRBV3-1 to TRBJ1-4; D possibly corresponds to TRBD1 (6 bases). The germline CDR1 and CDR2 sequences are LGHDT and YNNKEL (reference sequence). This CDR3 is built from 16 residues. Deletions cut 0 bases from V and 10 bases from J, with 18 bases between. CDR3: CASSQDRSGVRGKLFF. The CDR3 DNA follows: TGTGCCAGCAGCCAAGATCGATCAGGGGTCAGAGGAAAACTGTTTTTT.

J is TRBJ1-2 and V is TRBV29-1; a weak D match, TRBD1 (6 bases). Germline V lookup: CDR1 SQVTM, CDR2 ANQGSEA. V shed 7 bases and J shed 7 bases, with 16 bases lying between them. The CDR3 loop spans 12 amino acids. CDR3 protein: CSGGGGEGGYTF. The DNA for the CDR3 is TGCAGCGGAGGGGGTGGGGAAGGTGGCTACACCTTC. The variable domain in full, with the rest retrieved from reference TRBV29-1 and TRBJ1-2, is SAVISQKPSRDICQRGTSLTIQCQVDSQVTMMFWYRQQPGQSLTLIATANQGSEATYESGFVIDKFPISRPNLTFSTLTVSNMSPEDSSIYLCSGGGGEGGYTFGSGTRLTVV.

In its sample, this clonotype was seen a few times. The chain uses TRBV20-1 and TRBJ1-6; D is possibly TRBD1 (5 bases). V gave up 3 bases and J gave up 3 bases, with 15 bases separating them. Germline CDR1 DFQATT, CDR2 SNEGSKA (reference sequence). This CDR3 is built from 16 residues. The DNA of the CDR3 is TGCAGTGCTAGCCCGCAGGGAGCCCTCTATAATTCACCCCTCCACTTT. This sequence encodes CSASPQGALYNSPLHF.